This T cell receptor (beta chain) comes out of a study of shared clonotypes between healthy human individuals. Study in general: Each donor's CD8 memory used one plate, CD8 naive two, each CD4 subset three. Findings of the study overall: Sharing across a few donors was seen in 4.5% to 5.5% of naive CD4 clonotypes.

Clones were read by immunoSEQ multiplex PCR, and TCRdb kept only the in-frame ones, dropping some. Among almost 700,000 clones listed, about 90% were seen once. V lost 7 bases and J lost 7; bases outside the gene matches: 9. Germline CDR1 and CDR2: MNHEY and SVGAGI. This CDR3 is built from 14 residues. As concerns this clone: Its antigen is not identified.

CD8 cells classed as naive were CD45RO-negative and positively selected for CCR7, excluding terminally differentiated effector memory CD45RA+ cells. The genes are TRBV6-5 and TRBJ2-1; TRBD1 matches at 8 bases. This receptor was obtained from a man between 25 and 39 years old in good health. Sample: naive CD8+ T cells sorted from blood. The CDR3 coding sequence is TGTGCCAGCACCAAAAGTACAGGGGGGAATGAGCAGTTCTTC. Translation: CASTKSTGGNEQFF.